This is a list of T cell receptor beta chains from one sample in a study of monozygotic twins with inflammatory bowel disease. TCRdb re-called the 5' RACE reads and gives one entry per CDR3 protein, without DNA. The sample holds some 330,000 distinct CDR3 sequences. Sequenced material: blood. These receptor sequences come from a human donor with ulcerative colitis or Crohn's disease, or a healthy co-twin of an affected twin (not recorded which). CDR3s include the opening cysteine and the closing phenylalanine or tryptophan.

>TRBV6-5|TRBJ1-5
CASSYSSPVSNQPQHF
>TRBV24-1|TRBJ2-2
CATSDRNWGSGELFF
>TRBV15|TRBJ1-6
CATSAGQGEGSPLHF
>TRBV5-1|TRBJ2-3
CASIASGGATDTQYF
>TRBV20-1|TRBJ2-1
CSAILGSSYNEQFF
>TRBV7-9|TRBJ1-1
CASSPLAGGRSSEAFF
>TRBV28|TRBJ2-7
CASSQTSGAYEQYF
>TRBV7-9|TRBJ2-7
CASSLITGADEQYF
>TRBV5-1|TRBJ2-3
CASSMQGMAVSVDTQYF
>TRBV6-5|TRBJ1-3
CASSLHGGSGNTIYF
>TRBV27|TRBJ2-2
CASSLLYTGELFF
>TRBV28|TRBJ2-7
CASGFQTPDEQYF
>TRBV27|TRBJ1-1
CASSLKQPTEAFF
>TRBV7-8|TRBJ2-7
CASSLAPGSSYEQYF
>TRBV5-1|TRBJ1-6
CASSLGSRNRPNSPLHF
>TRBV28|TRBJ2-3
CASSLQDRGPDTQYF
>TRBV12-3/TRBV12-4|TRBJ2-1
CASSFTGGSEQFF
>TRBV6-1|TRBJ1-5
CASNSGWSMSNQPQHF
>TRBV18|TRBJ2-7
CASSKDTAYEQYF
>TRBV9|TRBJ2-4
CASSKGTGVGNIQYF
>TRBV10-3|TRBJ1-3
CAIGQANTIYF
>TRBV6-5|TRBJ1-6
CASSSPVSPLHF
>TRBV7-2|TRBJ2-7
CASSQPGQGVKQYF
>TRBV7-9|TRBJ2-1
CASPLTDYNEQFF
>TRBV2|TRBJ2-2
CASSIGTGELFF
>TRBV23-1|TRBJ2-1
CASSQSCRDRGPLENYNEQFF
>TRBV5-4|TRBJ1-1
CASSSGRTTINTEAFF
>TRBV3-1|TRBJ1-2
CASSQEGQGASGYTF
>TRBV20-1|TRBJ1-2
CSASAIDRGEDGYTF
>TRBV5-6|TRBJ1-4
CASSSTGFNEKLFF
>TRBV11-2|TRBJ2-1
CASSFSRGSSGRWNEQFF
>TRBV6-1|TRBJ1-2
CASSEVAGDEGYTF
>TRBV7-2|TRBJ2-5
CASSLIFVSETQYF
>TRBV27|TRBJ2-7
CASSATGVSYEQYF
>TRBV14|TRBJ2-7
CASSQDRTGDHEQYF
>TRBV20-1|TRBJ2-1
CSAKRLAGGPIEQFF
>TRBV6-5|TRBJ2-1
CASSPAPDNEQFF
>TRBV6-2/TRBV6-3|TRBJ2-3
CASSALLKDTQYF
>TRBV29-1|TRBJ2-5
CSVFRVQETQYF
>TRBV18|TRBJ2-5
CASSPALGQETQYF
>TRBV5-1|TRBJ2-1
CASSGGTGGNNNEQFF
>TRBV11-2|TRBJ2-2
CASSSRGSNTGELFF
>TRBV27|TRBJ2-7
CASSPRTRGSYEQYF
>TRBV7-2|TRBJ2-2
CASSLVAGNTGELFF
>TRBV7-2|TRBJ2-3
CASSLDANPDRTQYF
>TRBV7-2|TRBJ2-2
CASSSKRGSGELFF
>TRBV25-1|TRBJ2-6
CASAWAGANVLTF
>TRBV6-2/TRBV6-3|TRBJ1-3
CATKPEARSSGNTIYF
>TRBV28|TRBJ2-5
CASISHPLGETQYF
>TRBV5-1|TRBJ2-7
CASSPGSPLYEQYF
>TRBV11-1|TRBJ2-7
CASSLGTGKWDRLKYEQYF
>TRBV28|TRBJ2-7
CASSSFPLPEQYF
>TRBV29-1|TRBJ2-7
CSVEFSRGLAYEQYF
>TRBV16|TRBJ2-5
CASSQSSTETQYF
>TRBV12-3/TRBV12-4|TRBJ2-1
CASSPAREGPYNEQFF
>TRBV20-1|TRBJ1-5
CSASPPTPGSFYSNQPQHF
>TRBV20-1|TRBJ2-5
CSARDRRAEETQYF
>TRBV6-1|TRBJ1-1
CASRRQGMTHTEAFF
>TRBV20-1|TRBJ2-6
CSALGDDFSGANVLTF
>TRBV7-2|TRBJ2-7
CASSVTGQAFYEQYF